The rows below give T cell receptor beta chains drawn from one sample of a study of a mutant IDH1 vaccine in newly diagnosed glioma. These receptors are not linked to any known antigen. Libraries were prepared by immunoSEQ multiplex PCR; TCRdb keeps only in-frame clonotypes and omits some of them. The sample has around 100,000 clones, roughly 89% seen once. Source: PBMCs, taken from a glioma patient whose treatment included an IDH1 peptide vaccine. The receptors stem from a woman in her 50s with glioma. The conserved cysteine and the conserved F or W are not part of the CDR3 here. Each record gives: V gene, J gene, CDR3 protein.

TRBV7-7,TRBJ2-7,ASSLGGSSHEQY
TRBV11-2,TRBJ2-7,ASSPYSGRGSYEQY
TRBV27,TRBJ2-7,ASSNRGSYEQY
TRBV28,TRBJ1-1,ASSPGLETEAF
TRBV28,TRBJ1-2,ASRTDSTYGYT
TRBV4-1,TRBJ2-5,ASSLYSGRRQETQY
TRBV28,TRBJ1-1,ASSEEGGNTEAF
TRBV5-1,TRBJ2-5,ASSLAGRRETQY
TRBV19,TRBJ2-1,ASSILLAGGFNEQF
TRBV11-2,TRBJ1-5,ASSLDGRVWQPQH
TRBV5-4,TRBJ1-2,ASSVGEANYGYT
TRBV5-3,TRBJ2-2,ARSRERELGGELF
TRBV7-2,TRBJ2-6,ASSSRAGTLPGANVLT
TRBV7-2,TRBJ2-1,ASSPDRYAQF
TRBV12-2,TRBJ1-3,ASRLVESSRGRNTIY
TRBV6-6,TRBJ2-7,ASSPPGQGREQY
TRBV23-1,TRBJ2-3,ASSPLAGGKDTQY
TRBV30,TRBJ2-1,AWALGNEQF
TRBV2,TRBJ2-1,ASTIWGHEQF
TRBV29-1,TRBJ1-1,SVEDRGSYLNTEAF
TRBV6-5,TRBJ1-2,ASSYGEGAGGGYT
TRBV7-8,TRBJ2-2,ASSPYRVVAGNTGELF
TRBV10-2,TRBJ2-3,ASSEWGDRTDTQY
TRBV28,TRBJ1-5,ASSPRTGVQPQH
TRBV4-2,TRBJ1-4,ASSPQGTNEKLF
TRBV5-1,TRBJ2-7,ASSLSLTGFSYEQY
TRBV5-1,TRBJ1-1,ASSQDRGRDTEAF
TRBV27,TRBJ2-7,ASSSGQGAHEQY
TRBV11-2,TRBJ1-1,ASSLDHLGPEAF
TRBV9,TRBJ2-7,ASSASGAGYEQY
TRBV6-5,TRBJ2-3,ASSSLGLDTQY
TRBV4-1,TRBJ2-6,ASSQERVFGANVLT
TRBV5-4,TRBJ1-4,ASSLAGGGSAEKLF
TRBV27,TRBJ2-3,ASSDQAGVTDTQY
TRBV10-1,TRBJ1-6,ASSDGSSYNSPLH
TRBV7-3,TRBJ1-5,ASSLPGWPQH
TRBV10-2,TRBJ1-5,ASSEYGNQPQH
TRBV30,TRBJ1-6,AWSVYNSPLH
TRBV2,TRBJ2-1,ASSESLAGPQQF
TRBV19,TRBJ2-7,ASINGDRTYEQY
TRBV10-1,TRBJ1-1,ASSEGNTEAF
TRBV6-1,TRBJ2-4,ASRRLGQVNIQY
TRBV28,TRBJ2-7,ASSFSAGGEQY
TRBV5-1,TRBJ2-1,ASSLRRGGSYNEQF
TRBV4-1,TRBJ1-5,ASSQEGGLLLARPQH
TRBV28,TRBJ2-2,ASSLKTSLRNTGELF
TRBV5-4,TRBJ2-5,ASSLGTSQETQY
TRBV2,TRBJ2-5,ASSLNKWETQY
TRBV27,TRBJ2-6,ANSLRGAGANVLT
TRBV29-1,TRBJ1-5,SAAEGGGQPQH
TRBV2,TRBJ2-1,ASSEYRTYNEQF
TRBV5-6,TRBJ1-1,ASSLAGSTEAF
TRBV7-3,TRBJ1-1,ASSLEGNTEAF
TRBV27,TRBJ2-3,ASRPQTGVADTQY
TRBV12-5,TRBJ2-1,ASGGTGTINEQF
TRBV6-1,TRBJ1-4,ASTNGQGKNEKLF
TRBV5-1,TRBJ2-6,ATQDSGANVLT
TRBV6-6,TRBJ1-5,ASTDRGGVGQPQH